These 18 T cell receptor beta chains originate from one sample sequenced in a study of chemoradiotherapy in HPV16-positive cancers. Produced via immunoSEQ multiplex PCR; TCRdb's table is partial and in-frame only. This sample has about 11,000 clones, with about 75% found just once. The biological material was taken from a patient who underwent chemoradiotherapy. The receptors originated from a human donor with HPV-associated anogenital cancer.

In nucleotides, the CDR3 is TGTGCCAGTGCTCGACCGAGGGGAAAACTGTTTTTT. Protein sequence: CASARPRGKLFF. The chain carries TRBV19 and TRBJ1-4; D is perhaps TRBD1 (5 bases). Trimming cost V 8 bases and J 10 bases, with 14 bases left between them. Germline-derived CDR1 and CDR2 are LNHDA and SQIVND (reference sequence). The CDR3 loop spans 12 amino acids.

The chain combines TRBV7-6 with TRBJ1-3; D uncertain. Trimming left V 2 bases short and J 0 bases short, with 11 bases between. The CDR3 is made up of 16 amino acids. Germline V gene sequence: CDR1 SGHVS, CDR2 FNYEAQ. DNA of the CDR3: TGTGCCAGCAGCTTAAGGGAGGGCAGCTCTGGAAACACCATATATTTT. This sequence encodes CASSLREGSSGNTIYF. Supplemented by reference TRBV7-6 and TRBJ1-3, the full variable domain reads GAGVSQSPRYKVTKRGQDVALRCDPISGHVSLYWYRQALGQGPEFLTYFNYEAQQDKSGLPNDRFSAERPEGSISTLTIQRTEQRDSAMYRCASSLREGSSGNTIYFGEGSWLTVV.

The chain uses TRBV4-3 and TRBJ2-6, with TRBD1 matching over 8 bases. This CDR3 is built from 16 residues. CDR1 is LGHNA and CDR2 is YSLEER in the germline V gene. V shed 0 bases, J shed 3 bases, and the junction held 1 base outside the gene matches. CDR3 DNA sequence: TGCGCCAGCAGCCAAGAACAGGGGGTTGGGGCCAACGTCCTGACTTTC. It specifies CASSQEQGVGANVLTF.

The chain recombines TRBV27 with TRBJ1-2; TRBD1 agrees at 10 bases. This CDR3 contains 15 residues. Germline V gene sequence: CDR1 MNHEY, CDR2 SMNVEV (reference sequence). V lost 0 bases to trimming and J lost 4 bases; unmatched junction nucleotides: 2. This CDR3 reads CASSLSGTGAYGYTF. CDR3 DNA sequence: TGTGCCAGCAGTTTATCTGGGACAGGGGCCTATGGCTACACCTTC.

V is TRBV28 and J is TRBJ2-7; maybe TRBD1 (5 bases). CDR3 length: 14 amino acids. Trimming took off 4 bases at V and 3 bases at J, with 13 bases between the two ends. In germline, CDR1 is MDHEN, CDR2 SYDVKM. The CDR3 protein is CASSSLKGNYEQYF. CDR3 in DNA: TGTGCCAGCAGTTCCCTAAAGGGGAACTACGAGCAGTACTTC.

The chain joins TRBV4-1 to TRBJ2-7; D is undetermined. V lost 0 bases and J lost 12, with 21 bases in between. The CDR3 sequence is 15 residues long. From germline, CDR1 is MGHRA and CDR2 YSYEKL. CDR3 DNA sequence: TGCGCCAGCAGCCAAGATCAAAATAATTGGGCAACCCGGTACTTC. Residues: CASSQDQNNWATRYF.

This clone has more than one count but fewer than ten. V is TRBV27 and J is TRBJ2-7; D may match TRBD1 or TRBD2 (5 bases each). The CDR3 consists of 13 residues. Germline V lookup: CDR1 MNHEY, CDR2 SMNVEV (reference sequence). Trimming removed 5 bases at V and 7 bases at J, with 15 bases between. For the CDR3, the DNA is TGTGCCAGCAGTCTTCGAGGGGCAGGGGAGCAGTACTTC. Amino acids: CASSLRGAGEQYF.

This chain connects TRBV19 to TRBJ2-2, with TRBD1 matching 8 bases. J was trimmed by 5 bases and V by 7 bases; bases with no gene match: 12. There are 16 residues in the CDR3. The germline V gene has CDR1 LNHDA and CDR2 SQIVND (reference sequence). In nucleotides, the CDR3 is TGTGCCAGTATCGCCACGACAGGGGCGTGGACCGGGGAGCTGTTTTTT. Its translation: CASIATTGAWTGELFF.

The rearrangement links TRBV6-5 to TRBJ2-5; a weak D match, TRBD1 (6 bases). The CDR3 runs to 15 residues. Germline values: CDR1 MNHEY, CDR2 SVGAGI. Trimming shortened V by 5 bases and J by 5 bases, and 18 bases separated the two germline ends. The CDR3 nucleotides are TGTGCCAGCAGTCCAGAAGGGGGTTCATGGGAGACCCAGTACTTC. Translating gives CASSPEGGSWETQYF.

V and J are TRBV15 and TRBJ2-4, with D hard to call. CDR3 length equals 13 residues. CDR1 is LNHNV and CDR2 is YYDKDF in the germline V gene (reference sequence). Trimming shortened V by 3 bases and J by 8 bases, and 11 bases separated the two germline ends. CDR3 protein: CATSSTDGDIQYF. As DNA, the CDR3 is TGTGCCACCAGCAGTACCGATGGGGACATTCAGTACTTC.

This chain uses TRBV27 with TRBJ1-2, with D possibly being TRBD1 (5 bases). The length of the CDR3 is 13 residues. Germline-derived CDR1 and CDR2 are MNHEY and SMNVEV (reference sequence). V was pared by 3 bases and J by 5 bases, with 10 bases between. CDR3 region: CASSLEGQYGYTF. The CDR3 DNA follows: TGTGCCAGCAGTTTGGAGGGGCAGTATGGCTACACCTTC.

This rearrangement joins TRBV29-1 to TRBJ2-5, with TRBD2 matching over 8 bases. Germline V gene sequence: CDR1 SQVTM, CDR2 ANQGSEA. Losses at the gene ends were 6 bases for V and 0 bases for J; bases not matched to a gene: 6. CDR3 length: 14 amino acids. The CDR3 loop reads CSVDSSGHQETQYF. The CDR3 coding sequence is TGCAGCGTGGATTCTAGCGGGCACCAAGAGACCCAGTACTTC.

The chain uses TRBV12-5 and TRBJ2-1, with D perhaps matching TRBD2 (5 bases). Trimming cost V 5 bases and J 7 bases, with 6 bases left between them. The CDR3 is 11 amino acids. Germline V lookup: CDR1 LGHNT, CDR2 FRNRAP. The CDR3 region is CASGGLNEQFF. In DNA form, the CDR3 reads TGTGCTAGTGGTGGACTGAATGAGCAGTTCTTC.

The chain uses TRBV28 and TRBJ2-7; D is ambiguous. Germline V lookup: CDR1 MDHEN, CDR2 SYDVKM. V was cut by 4 bases and J by 2 bases, with 9 bases left in between. This CDR3 comprises 13 residues. CDR3 nucleotides: TGTGCCAGCAGTTCGACGGCTACCTACGAGCAGTACTTC. This translates into CASSSTATYEQYF.

This rearrangement joins TRBV7-7 to TRBJ1-1, with D uncertain. V was clipped by 0 bases and J by 3 bases, with 5 bases between them. Germline V CDR1 and CDR2: SSHAT, FNYEAQ (reference sequence). The CDR3 contains 13 residues. The CDR3 loop is CASSLAQYTEAFF. The CDR3 nucleotides read TGTGCCAGCAGCTTAGCGCAGTACACTGAAGCTTTCTTT. The complete variable domain, with remaining parts taken from reference TRBV7-7 and TRBJ1-1, reads GAGVSQSPRYKVTKRGQDVTLRCDPISSHATLYWYQQALGQGPEFLTYFNYEAQPDKSGLPSDRFSAERPEGSISTLTIQRTEQRDSAMYRCASSLAQYTEAFFGQGTRLTVV.

The V gene is TRBV19, the J gene TRBJ1-1, with 7 nucleotides matching TRBD1. The ends lost 5 bases at V and 11 bases at J; junction bases unmatched: 17. The germline gives CDR1 LNHDA, CDR2 SQIVND (reference sequence). This CDR3 region has 15 residues. The CDR3 reads CASSPFGQGELIAFF. Written as DNA, the CDR3 is TGTGCCAGTAGTCCGTTTGGGCAGGGGGAACTGATTGCTTTCTTT.

This chain uses TRBV19 with TRBJ2-1, with a tentative D call TRBD1 (6 bases). Trimming stripped 3 bases from V and 7 bases from J, with 40 bases between. There are 23 residues in the CDR3. Per the germline V gene, CDR1 is LNHDA and CDR2 is SQIVND (reference sequence). CDR3 loop: CASSITGTSWAGRLLSRPNEQFF. CDR3 DNA sequence: TGTGCCAGTAGTATTACCGGGACAAGTTGGGCGGGTAGGCTATTATCTCGCCCAAATGAGCAGTTCTTC. Full variable domain (missing parts from reference TRBV19 and TRBJ2-1): DGGITQSPKYLFRKEGQNVTLSCEQNLNHDAMYWYRQDPGQGLRLIYYSQIVNDFQKGDIAEGYSVSREKKESFPLTVTSAQKNPTAFYLCASSITGTSWAGRLLSRPNEQFFGPGTRLTVL.

The rearrangement uses TRBV30 and TRBJ2-7; 8 nucleotides agree with TRBD2. The CDR3 loop spans 13 amino acids. Per germline, CDR1 GTSNPN and CDR2 SVGIG (reference sequence). The J segment lost 0 bases and the V segment lost 3 bases, leaving 1 base of the junction unmatched. CDR3 nucleotide sequence: TGTGCCTGGAGCACTAGCGGCTCCTACGAGCAGTACTTC. It specifies CAWSTSGSYEQYF.